This T cell receptor beta chain was captured by sequencing in a study of T cell responses to AZD1222 COVID-19 vaccine. V was pared by 1 base and J by 6 bases, with 15 bases between. The germline V gene has CDR1 SNHLY and CDR2 FYNNEI. This CDR3 has 15 residues. TCRdb's copy holds only in-frame clones and misses some; the assay was immunoSEQ multiplex PCR. This table has 98,000 or so clones, about 92% appearing once. The gene calls are TRBV2 and TRBJ1-1; no firm D call. This sequence was found in an adult in good health. Source: peripheral blood, taken on day 0 of MenACWY control vaccination. The CDR3: CASSEGGIAFAEAFF. The CDR3 coding sequence is TGTGCCAGCAGTGAAGGAGGGATAGCGTTCGCTGAAGCTTTCTTT.